A selection of T cell receptor beta chains follows, all from one sample in a study of blood T cell repertoires in COVID-19. The data were produced by immunoSEQ multiplex PCR, yet TCRdb's version contains in-frame clones alone and is incomplete. The table records approximately 280,000 clones, 70% to 90% of them present only once. Sequencing input: peripheral blood. These receptors all come from a man aged 50 or older with active or convalescent COVID-19. The conserved cysteine and the conserved F or W are not part of the CDR3 here. The size entry is marked missing in some rows and otherwise reads once, few, many or a size class.

>TRBV27|TRBJ1-1|.
ASRWGTTKGDTEAF
>TRBV30|TRBJ1-1|.
AWRQGDTEAF
>TRBV3-1/TRBV3-2|TRBJ2-2|.
ASSQGSGMGTGELF
>TRBV24-1|TRBJ2-7|once
ATSDLSRVHEQY
>TRBV4-1|TRBJ2-7|.
ASSQALERPMVYEQY
>TRBV27|TRBJ1-1|.
ASSKAGRLNTEAF
>TRBV24-1|TRBJ2-3|.
ATSPGGETDTQY
>TRBV9|TRBJ2-7|.
ASSVSPRTATYEQY
>TRBV11-1|TRBJ2-1|.
ASSNTGTLLEQF
>TRBV6-4|TRBJ1-5|.
ASSRTVNQPQH
>TRBV27|TRBJ1-5|.
ASSAQGSNQPQH
>TRBV28|TRBJ1-2|.
ASSSIRTGYGYT
>TRBV30|TRBJ1-5|.
AWSLGQSNQPQH
>TRBV30|TRBJ2-2|.
AWSVGAGTGELF
>TRBV28|TRBJ1-5|.
ASSHQQGRNQPQH
>TRBV6-5|TRBJ2-7|.
ASSTGGAPYEQY
>TRBV19|TRBJ2-7|.
ASSGGRGTYEQY
>TRBV7-3|TRBJ2-1|once
ASSLTREANFRSFYNEQF
>TRBV12-3/TRBV12-4|TRBJ2-1|.
AIGIVYEQF
>TRBV5-6|TRBJ2-1|.
ASSFSRGNEQF
>TRBV28|TRBJ2-5|few
ATGGVKETQY